One sample yielded the 21 T cell receptor beta chains listed below, sequenced in a study of T-cell reconstitution after alpha-beta-depleted transplantation in children. Preparation of the TCRbeta library was carried out with unique molecular identifiers. TCRdb called the PCR reads again in MiXCR, with one record for every CDR3 protein. The table includes around 87,000 distinct CDR3 sequences, roughly 8% detected once. Here the sequenced sample was PBMCs from the stem cell graft donor, taken from the stem cell graft. These receptors originate from a human donor who donated a stem cell graft to a child with congenital amegakaryocytic thrombocytopenia.

There are many counts of this clonotype. This chain links TRBV5-1 with TRBJ2-3, with 7 bases lining up with TRBD2. The CDR3 totals 18 residues. Per germline, CDR1 SGHRS and CDR2 YFSETQ. V trimming: 0 bases; J trimming: 2 bases; junction bases outside the gene matches: 12. The CDR3 here is CASSLARFSGDFTDTQYF. The CDR3 DNA reads TGCGCCAGCAGCTTGGCCCGTTTCAGCGGGGACTTCACAGATACGCAGTATTTT.

This clonotype has a count of ten or more. The rearrangement links TRBV3-1 to TRBJ2-7, with 11 bases identical to TRBD2. J gave up 0 bases and V 8 bases, and 9 bases lay outside the gene matches. The CDR3 spans 16 residues. CDR1 is LGHDT and CDR2 is YNNKEL in the germline V gene (reference sequence). CDR3 region: CASRSSGTSGSYEQYF. CDR3 in DNA: TGTGCCAGCCGTAGCTCCGGGACTAGCGGCTCCTACGAGCAGTACTTC.

This clonotype was counted between two and nine times. This chain connects TRBV19 to TRBJ1-1; D perhaps matches TRBD1 (5 bases). The CDR3 totals 12 residues. V was cut by 1 base and J by 11 bases, with 11 bases left in between. CDR1 is LNHDA and CDR2 is SQIVND in the germline V gene (reference sequence). CDR3 DNA sequence: TGTGCCAGTAGTATAGGGGGGTTCGGCGCTTTCTTT. Residues: CASSIGGFGAFF. Full variable domain (outside the CDR3, taken from reference TRBV19 and TRBJ1-1): DGGITQSPKYLFRKEGQNVTLSCEQNLNHDAMYWYRQDPGQGLRLIYYSQIVNDFQKGDIAEGYSVSREKKESFPLTVTSAQKNPTAFYLCASSIGGFGAFFGQGTRLTVV.

This clonotype occurred many times. V gene TRBV7-9 combines with J gene TRBJ2-7; maybe TRBD1 (5 bases). This CDR3 is 14 amino acids long. Per the germline V gene, CDR1 is SEHNR and CDR2 is FQNEAQ (reference sequence). The germline V and J ends were trimmed by 4 bases and 7 bases, with 17 bases remaining between them. The CDR3 protein is CASSSDVWAGEQYF. The CDR3 DNA reads TGTGCCAGCAGCTCCGACGTTTGGGCAGGGGAGCAGTACTTC. Drawing the rest from reference TRBV7-9 and TRBJ2-7, the complete variable domain is DTGVSQNPRHKITKRGQNVTFRCDPISEHNRLYWYRQTLGQGPEFLTYFQNEAQLEKSRLLSDRFSAERPKGSFSTLEIQRTEQGDSAMYLCASSSDVWAGEQYFGPGTRLTVT.

This clonotype has a count of ten or more. The J gene is TRBJ2-7, the V gene TRBV20-1, with 7 bases matching TRBD2. The junction had 11 bases not matched to a gene; V was cut back by 1 base and J by 2 bases. This CDR3 has 16 amino acids. The germline V gene has CDR1 DFQATT and CDR2 SNEGSKA (reference sequence). This CDR3 reads CSARGGERDFPYEQYF. Written as DNA, the CDR3 is TGCAGTGCTAGAGGGGGAGAGCGGGACTTTCCCTACGAGCAGTACTTC.

This clonotype showed up many times. This chain's CDR3 is CASGLDLAYEQYF. The CDR3 DNA reads as TGCGCCAGCGGACTGGACTTGGCCTACGAGCAGTACTTC. The chain carries TRBV5-1 and TRBJ2-7; perhaps TRBD2 as D (5 bases). The germline V gene has CDR1 SGHRS and CDR2 YFSETQ. Between the trimmed V and J ends, which lost 7 bases and 2 bases, there was a span of 13 bases. This CDR3 has 13 amino acids. The complete variable domain, with remaining parts taken from reference TRBV5-1 and TRBJ2-7, reads KAGVTQTPRYLIKTRGQQVTLSCSPISGHRSVSWYQQTPGQGLQFLFEYFSETQRNKGNFPGRFSGRQFSNSRSEMNVSTLELGDSALYLCASGLDLAYEQYFGPGTRLTVT.

This clonotype showed up just a few times. V is TRBV4-2 and J is TRBJ1-1; no definite D call. The CDR3 spans 13 residues. CDR1 and CDR2 from the germline V gene are LGHNA and YNFKEQ. V was cut by 0 bases and J by 4 bases, with 6 bases left in between. As DNA, the CDR3 is TGTGCCAGCAGCCAAGACTCACGCACTGAAGCTTTCTTT. Translated: CASSQDSRTEAFF.

This clonotype was counted many times. This sequence joins TRBV29-1 and TRBJ2-3; tentatively, D is TRBD2 (5 bases). This CDR3 has 10 amino acids. Germline V lookup: CDR1 SQVTM, CDR2 ANQGSEA. Between the trimmed V and J ends, which lost 4 bases and 6 bases, there was a span of 5 bases. This chain's CDR3 is CSVGGDTQYF. The CDR3 nucleotides are TGCAGCGTTGGCGGGGATACGCAGTATTTT.

This clonotype was counted many times. The genes are TRBV20-1 and TRBJ1-5; 10 nucleotides align to TRBD1. The CDR3 spans 15 residues. Germline V gives CDR1 DFQATT, CDR2 SNEGSKA (reference sequence). The V segment lost 1 base and the J segment 6 bases; nucleotides outside the gene matches: 6. CDR3 in amino acids: CSARVDRDRGQPQHF. In nucleotides, the CDR3 is TGCAGTGCTAGAGTAGACCGGGACAGGGGTCAGCCCCAGCATTTT.

This clonotype was recorded at least ten times. V usage is TRBV5-1 and J usage is TRBJ2-4, with TRBD1 identical over 10 bases. With 4 bases clipped from V and 1 base from J, the junction kept 5 bases outside the gene matches. This CDR3 is 16 amino acids long. Germline assignment: CDR1 SGHRS and CDR2 YFSETQ. This CDR3 is CASSLDRGPAKNIQYF. The CDR3 nucleotides are TGCGCCAGCAGCCTTGACAGGGGGCCTGCCAAAAACATTCAGTACTTC.

This clonotype was counted at least ten times. The chain has TRBV7-2 and TRBJ2-6; unclear D gene. Deletions cut 5 bases from V and 6 bases from J, with 5 bases between. The germline gives CDR1 SGHTA, CDR2 FQGNSA. There are 12 residues in the CDR3. CDR3 sequence reads: CASSLMANVLTF. In DNA form, the CDR3 reads TGTGCCAGCAGCCTCATGGCCAACGTCCTGACTTTC.

This clonotype has a count of ten or more. The V gene is TRBV20-1, the J gene TRBJ2-1; 7 bases are shared with TRBD2. This CDR3 region has 15 residues. The germline gives CDR1 DFQATT, CDR2 SNEGSKA (reference sequence). V was pared by 2 bases and J by 6 bases, with 10 bases of the junction left unmatched. The CDR3 loop is CSARFPSGALNEQFF. The CDR3 DNA follows: TGCAGTGCTAGATTCCCCAGCGGGGCCCTCAATGAGCAGTTCTTC.

This clonotype was recorded at least ten times. The J gene is TRBJ1-1, the V gene TRBV7-2; D gene unclear. In germline, CDR1 is SGHTA, CDR2 FQGNSA. V was clipped by 2 bases and J by 12 bases, with 22 bases between them. This CDR3 contains 15 residues. CDR3 loop: CASSLRPEATPFPFF. Written as DNA, the CDR3 is TGTGCCAGCAGCTTACGCCCCGAGGCAACCCCTTTTCCTTTCTTT.

This clonotype has just a few counts. One end of the junction does not line up with germline, which may come from a read error. The chain combines TRBV10-3 with TRBJ1-5; weak D call: TRBD1 (5 bases). The CDR3 is made up of 13 amino acids. The germline V gene encodes CDR1 ENHRY and CDR2 SYGVKD. CDR3 sequence: CAIRQTGNQPQHF. In DNA, the CDR3 is TGTGCCATCAGGCAAACAGGCAATCAGCCCCAGCATTTC.

This clonotype was detected ten times or more. The CDR3 reads CATSRGRSIGQGLAYEQYF. CDR3 sequence (DNA): TGTGCCACCAGCAGAGGGAGGTCCATCGGACAGGGGTTGGCCTACGAGCAGTACTTC. V is TRBV15 and J is TRBJ2-7, with 9 positions matching TRBD1. The germline gives CDR1 LNHNV, CDR2 YYDKDF (reference sequence). After removal of 1 base from V and 2 bases from J, the junction contained 15 bases not matched to a gene. This CDR3 has 19 amino acids.

This clonotype occurred many times. The chain is built from TRBV12-3 or TRBV12-4 and TRBJ2-5; D possibly corresponds to TRBD2 (6 bases). This CDR3 spans 14 amino acids. Trimming shortened V by 3 bases and J by 4 bases, and 12 bases separated the two germline ends. CDR3 DNA: TGTGCCAGCAGTTTGGCTGGGGGGAGAGAGACCCAGTACTTC. It encodes CASSLAGGRETQYF.

This clonotype was counted at least ten times. This chain uses TRBV5-1 with TRBJ2-1, with 7 nucleotides matching TRBD2. This CDR3 contains 12 residues. V was clipped by 2 bases and J by 8 bases; unmatched bases: 1. CDR1 and CDR2 (germline): SGHRS, YFSETQ. CDR3: CASSFAGDEQFF. The CDR3 DNA reads TGCGCCAGCAGCTTCGCGGGGGATGAGCAGTTCTTC.

In its sample, this clonotype was seen many times. The chain couples TRBV4-2 to TRBJ2-3; perhaps TRBD1 as D (5 bases). This CDR3 is 15 amino acids long. V was clipped by 0 bases and J by 6 bases, with 13 bases between them. Germline V gene sequence: CDR1 LGHNA, CDR2 YNFKEQ. CDR3 loop: CASSQDGAETDTQYF. The DNA of the CDR3 is TGTGCCAGCAGCCAAGATGGGGCGGAAACCGATACGCAGTATTTT.

In its sample, this clonotype was seen many times. The chain employs TRBV30 and TRBJ2-1; possible D gene TRBD2, 6 bases. The CDR3 is made up of 13 amino acids. Germline assignment: CDR1 GTSNPN and CDR2 SVGIG (reference sequence). Trimming pared 5 bases from V and 6 bases from J, leaving 14 bases between. CDR3 loop: CAWGRGEVNEQFF. For the CDR3, the DNA is TGTGCCTGGGGGCGAGGGGAGGTCAATGAGCAGTTCTTC.

This clonotype was seen ten or more times. The CDR3 is CSGNRGSNEQFF. Here the CDR3 DNA reads TGCAGCGGTAACAGGGGCAGCAATGAGCAGTTCTTC. The gene calls are TRBV29-1 and TRBJ2-1; 7 positions agree with TRBD1. There are 12 residues in the CDR3. V shed 7 bases, J shed 6 bases, and the junction held 6 bases outside the gene matches. Germline CDR1 and CDR2: SQVTM and ANQGSEA.

This clonotype was found many times. The chain combines TRBV5-1 with TRBJ2-3, with TRBD2 identical over 9 bases. CDR3 size: 15 residues. The J segment lost 0 bases and the V segment lost 1 base, leaving 0 bases of the junction unmatched. Germline assignment: CDR1 SGHRS and CDR2 YFSETQ. The CDR3 DNA is TGCGCCAGCAGCTTGACTAGCGGGAGCACAGATACGCAGTATTTT. It encodes CASSLTSGSTDTQYF.